This T cell receptor (beta chain) derives from a study of T-cell reconstitution after alpha-beta-depleted transplantation in children. Unique molecular identifiers were incorporated when the TCRbeta library was constructed. From the PCR reads, TCRdb called clonotypes with MiXCR, one entry per CDR3 protein. The repertoire holds hundreds of thousands of distinct CDR3 sequences, with roughly 13% as singletons. This clonotype showed up many times. Its cognate antigen is unknown. This CDR3 contains 13 residues. V dropped 3 bases and J dropped 4 bases, with 12 bases sitting between them. Germline loops: CDR1 DFQATT, CDR2 SNEGSKA (reference sequence). Study-wide points: T cells produced anew were the main source of T-cell counts and diversity one year after transplant. Some patients' high day-60 TCRbeta diversity was attributed to recipient cells surviving conditioning.

The source is a girl aged 2-15 years with congenital amegakaryocytic thrombocytopenia, due to receive a stem cell transplant. The chain combines TRBV20-1 with TRBJ2-5; D is uncertain. Sequencing used PBMCs, obtained before TCRalphabeta/CD19-depleted stem cell transplant. The DNA for the CDR3 is TGCAGTGCTAGGACTGCCGGGTTAGAGACCCAGTACTTC. Protein product: CSARTAGLETQYF.